The clone carrying this TCR beta chain showed up just a few times. The antigen remains unidentified. Blood was collected once per donor into heparin, averaging roughly 110 mL. All of the sorted populations showed purity greater than 95%. This sample stems from a study of beta chain features in type 1 diabetes. The study reverse transcribed the entire isolated RNA, so it sequenced expressed TCRB transcripts. Mean read depth for naive, central memory and regulatory T cell samples was some 3.8 million reads. Method: immunoSEQ multiplex PCR; TCRdb's copy keeps in-frame clones and lacks some. Among hundreds of thousands of clones listed, roughly 13% were seen once. Whole-study findings and limits: Shorter templates may be favored by PCR, equally so in patients and controls. Moderate but significant shortening of TCRB CDR3s was recorded in all four CD4+ subsets from Type 1 diabetes patients.

This CDR3 is built from 19 residues. Germline values: CDR1 SGDLS, CDR2 YYNGEE. V lost 3 bases, J lost 8 bases, and 14 bases stayed unmatched. The chain couples TRBV9 to TRBJ2-1; 16 bases align to TRBD2. Specimen: naive CD4+ T cells from blood. The clonotype comes from a man aged 18 to 35 with type 1 diabetes. The DNA of the CDR3 is TGTGCCAGCAGCGCCCGCCCCGGGACTAGCGGGGGGGCCTCCGATGAGCAGTTCTTC. Protein sequence: CASSARPGTSGGASDEQFF. The full variable domain, rest sourced from reference TRBV9 and TRBJ2-1, is DSGVTQTPKHLITATGQRVTLRCSPRSGDLSVYWYQQSLDQGLQFLIQYYNGEERAKGNILERFSAQQFPDLHSELNLSSLELGDSALYFCASSARPGTSGGASDEQFFGPGTRLTVL.